This TCR beta chain was observed in a study of early T cells in non-severe SARS-CoV-2 infection. The overall study: Chains were not paired, and sequencing was done on bulk RNA from unsorted whole blood.

TCRdb independently ran MiXCR on the 5' RACE reads; one entry per CDR3 protein. The table lists some 70,000 distinct CDR3 sequences, around 4.7% of them singletons. This clonotype has ten or more counts. There are 15 residues in the CDR3. The J segment lost 6 bases and the V segment lost 3 bases, leaving 8 bases of the junction unmatched. CDR1 and CDR2 from the germline V gene are MNHNS and SASEGT. This chain connects TRBV6-1 to TRBJ2-1; 7 bases map to TRBD2. Sequencing was performed on whole blood. This sequence was found in an adult who was a healthcare worker with PCR-confirmed SARS-CoV-2 infection or an uninfected control (not recorded which). CDR3 protein: CASSETPGLPNEQFF. The CDR3 nucleotides are TGTGCCAGCAGTGAGACGCCGGGACTACCCAATGAGCAGTTCTTC.